This passage covers 3 T cell receptor beta chains from one sample sequenced in a study of blood T cell repertoires in COVID-19. Profiled with immunoSEQ multiplex PCR; TCRdb holds only in-frame clones, not every one. Altogether approximately 52,000 clones are present, around 93% being singletons, with the ten largest covering 3.1%. The specimen sequenced was peripheral blood. All receptors derive from a man aged 45 to 65 with acute or convalescent COVID-19.

CDR3 in amino acids: CSASSSSGVYEQYF. The CDR3 nucleotides are TGCAGTGCTAGTTCTAGTAGCGGGGTCTACGAGCAGTACTTC. The chain uses TRBV20-1 and TRBJ2-7, with 8 bases that match TRBD2. After removal of 3 bases from V and 3 bases from J, the junction contained 7 bases not matched to a gene. This CDR3 is built from 14 residues. CDR1 and CDR2 (germline): DFQATT, SNEGSKA (reference sequence).

V is TRBV28 and J is TRBJ1-5; a possible D gene is TRBD1 (5 bases). Germline V gives CDR1 MDHEN, CDR2 SYDVKM. The length of the CDR3 is 15 residues. V was cut by 6 bases and J by 2 bases, with 14 bases left in between. CDR3 coding DNA: TGTGCCAGCAGACTCGGGGGTAGTGGCAATCAGCCCCAGCATTTT. Encoded protein: CASRLGGSGNQPQHF.

This chain uses TRBV5-8 with TRBJ1-1; D is unclear. V dropped 0 bases and J dropped 6 bases, with 12 bases sitting between them. CDR3 size: 14 residues. Germline V gene lookup returns CDR1 SGHTS and CDR2 YDEGEE. The CDR3 DNA reads TGTGCCAGCAGCTTGGTCCGGGGTAGGGCTGAAGCTTTCTTT. It specifies CASSLVRGRAEAFF.